This T cell receptor beta chain is drawn from a study of human T cells and chemical hapten exposure. TCRdb independently ran MiXCR on the RACE reads; one entry per CDR3 protein. The table shows a few hundred thousand distinct CDR3 sequences, with about 5% occurring only once. The V gene end was trimmed by 4 bases and the J gene end by 4 bases; junction bases not matched to a gene: 11. CDR1 is LGHNA, CDR2 YSLEER, per germline. There are 16 residues in the CDR3. Documented time point: pre-sensitization, week 0. Treatment given: therapeutic diphenylcyclopropenone sensitization with weekly scalp DPC. This clonotype has at least ten counts.

The chain uses TRBV4-3 and TRBJ2-3, with 7 bases matching TRBD2. The TCR originated in a woman aged 18-29 years with alopecia areata. Some clones in this sample may be carry-over from other donors' samples. The source material was whole blood, sampled in connection with sensitization to the hapten diphenylcyclopropenone (DPC). CDR3 amino acids: CASSLGPAGVPDTQYF. In DNA form, the CDR3 reads TGCGCCAGCAGCCTAGGACCCGCGGGGGTCCCAGATACGCAGTATTTT.